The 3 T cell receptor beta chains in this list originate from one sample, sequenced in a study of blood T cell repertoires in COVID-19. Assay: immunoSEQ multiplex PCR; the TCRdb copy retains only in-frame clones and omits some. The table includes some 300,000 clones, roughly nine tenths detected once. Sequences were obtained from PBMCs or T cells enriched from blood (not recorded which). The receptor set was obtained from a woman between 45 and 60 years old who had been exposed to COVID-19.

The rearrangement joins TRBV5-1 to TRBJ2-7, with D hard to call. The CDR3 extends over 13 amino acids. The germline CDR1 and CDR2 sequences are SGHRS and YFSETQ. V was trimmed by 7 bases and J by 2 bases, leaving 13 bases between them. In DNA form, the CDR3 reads TGCGCCAGCGGTGTTAGTATCACCTACGAGCAGTACTTC. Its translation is CASGVSITYEQYF.

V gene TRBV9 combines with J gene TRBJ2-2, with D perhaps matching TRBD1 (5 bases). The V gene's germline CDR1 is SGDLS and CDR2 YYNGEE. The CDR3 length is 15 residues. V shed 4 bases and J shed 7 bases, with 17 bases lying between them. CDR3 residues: CASSIDQGVGGELFF. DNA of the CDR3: TGTGCCAGCAGCATCGACCAGGGTGTGGGCGGGGAGCTGTTTTTT.

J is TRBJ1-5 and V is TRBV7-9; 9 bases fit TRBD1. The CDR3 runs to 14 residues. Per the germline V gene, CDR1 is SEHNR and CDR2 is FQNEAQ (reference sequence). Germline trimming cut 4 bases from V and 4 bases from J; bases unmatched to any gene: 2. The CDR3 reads CASSSGQGNQPQHF. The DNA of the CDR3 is TGTGCCAGCAGCTCCGGACAGGGGAATCAGCCCCAGCATTTT.